Below are 8 T cell receptor beta chains sequenced from a single sample in a study of regulatory T cells in long-lasting Graves disease. Investigators prepared the TCR beta libraries by applying iRepertoire HTBI primers and Arm-PCR of CDR3 regions. TCRdb re-analysed the multiplex PCR reads in MiXCR, keeping a single row per CDR3 protein. The sample carries about 470,000 distinct CDR3 sequences, under 25% recorded once. Time point in this sample: persistent/refractory GD, antithyroid drugs over 5 years with positive TRAb. The authors made the TCR library using RNA they extracted from PBMCs. The input for sequencing was peripheral blood mononuclear cells (PBMCs), taken when the disease was refractory, from a patient treated with antithyroid drugs. The receptor source for this set is a female donor with Graves disease.

This rearrangement joins TRBV27 to TRBJ2-7; D is perhaps TRBD2 (6 bases). CDR1 is MNHEY, CDR2 SMNVEV, per germline (reference sequence). V dropped 5 bases and J dropped 2 bases, with 16 bases sitting between them. The CDR3 consists of 15 residues. CDR3 bases: TGTGCCAGCAGTGAGACCGGACTATCTACCTACGAGCAGTACTTC. It codes for CASSETGLSTYEQYF.

Ten or more counts support this clonotype. The gene calls are TRBV27 and TRBJ2-4; D is possibly TRBD2 (5 bases). The CDR3 sequence is 17 residues long. With 3 bases removed from V and 2 bases from J, the gap between germline ends came to 17 bases. Germline loops: CDR1 MNHEY, CDR2 SMNVEV (reference sequence). CDR3 in DNA: TGTGCCAGCAGTTTGCAGGCAGGTATCGGGACCAAAAACATTCAGTACTTC. Residues: CASSLQAGIGTKNIQYF.

This clonotype was recorded many times. This chain connects TRBV27 to TRBJ1-1, with D possibly TRBD1 on 5 matching bases. Germline V gives CDR1 MNHEY, CDR2 SMNVEV (reference sequence). V was cut by 7 bases and J by 5 bases, with 14 bases left in between. The CDR3 is 13 amino acids. The CDR3 spells CASKLTADTEAFF. DNA of the CDR3: TGTGCCAGCAAGCTGACAGCGGATACTGAAGCTTTCTTT.

At least ten counts were recorded for this clonotype. This chain joins TRBV11-2 and TRBJ1-5; weak D call: TRBD1 (5 bases). With 5 bases removed from V and 5 bases from J, the gap between germline ends came to 10 bases. CDR1 and CDR2 from the germline V gene are SGHAT and FQNNGV. This CDR3 has 13 residues. The CDR3 DNA is TGTGCCAGCAGCCCTAGAGGGGATCAGCCCCAGCATTTT. Residues: CASSPRGDQPQHF.

The V and J genes are TRBV28 and TRBJ1-1; perhaps TRBD1 as D (6 bases). CDR1 is MDHEN, CDR2 SYDVKM, per germline. This CDR3 is built from 15 residues. V lost 4 bases and J lost 5, with 17 bases in between. In nucleotides, the CDR3 is TGTGCCAGCAGTTCAACAGGGAATGAGCGTACTGAAGCTTTCTTT. Its translation is CASSSTGNERTEAFF. Full variable domain (missing parts from reference TRBV28 and TRBJ1-1): DVKVTQSSRYLVKRTGEKVFLECVQDMDHENMFWYRQDPGLGLRLIYFSYDVKMKEKGDIPEGYSVSREKKERFSLILESASTNQTSMYLCASSSTGNERTEAFFGQGTRLTVV.

Many counts were recorded for this clonotype. The CDR3 protein is CASGSPGAFF. CDR3 in DNA: TGTGCCAGCGGCTCTCCCGGGGCTTTCTTT. V and J are TRBV6-1 and TRBJ1-1; D unresolved. In germline, CDR1 is MNHNS, CDR2 SASEGT. Trimming stripped 8 bases from V and 11 bases from J, with 12 bases between. This CDR3 contains 10 residues.

V and J are TRBV6-9 and TRBJ1-1; 7 bases match TRBD1. The CDR3 is 14 residues long. J was trimmed by 3 bases and V by 4 bases; bases with no gene match: 5. Per germline, CDR1 MNHGY and CDR2 SVAAGI. The CDR3 bases are TGTGCCAGCAGTTCAGAGGGACAGCACACTGAAGCTTTCTTT. Translated, it gives CASSSEGQHTEAFF.

This clonotype was observed a handful of times. V and J are TRBV3-1 and TRBJ1-1; D gene ambiguous. Germline V lookup: CDR1 LGHDT, CDR2 YNNKEL (reference sequence). This CDR3 has 13 amino acids. V was trimmed by 1 base and J by 12 bases, leaving 15 bases between them. The chain's CDR3 is CASSQADLRISFF. Here the CDR3 DNA reads TGTGCCAGCAGCCAAGCGGACCTTAGGATCTCTTTCTTT.